The rows below give T cell receptor beta chains drawn from one sample of a study of cytomegalovirus exposure and HLA in healthy donors. Profiling relied on immunoSEQ multiplex PCR, and the TCRdb table lists in-frame clones only, not all of them. Among 120,000 to 150,000 clones, about 89% were seen once, and the ten largest hold 2.5% to 4%. Material: PBMCs. All receptors derive from a young woman in good health and CMV-seropositive. Each CDR3 is given with its conserved first and last residue. The D gene is left open where the match is weak.

D	J	V	CDR3
TRBD2	TRBJ2-1	TRBV7-2	CASSLVRLAVYNEQFF
TRBD2	TRBJ2-7	TRBV7-2	CASSLSGLAVYEQYF
.	TRBJ1-2	TRBV28	CASLPGPLNYGYTF
TRBD1	TRBJ2-7	TRBV19	CATRLGTGGSYEQYF
.	TRBJ1-3	TRBV12-5	CASGPGNSGNTIYF
TRBD2	TRBJ2-3	TRBV11-3	CASSFSSSGIRGDTQYF
TRBD2	TRBJ2-2	TRBV15	CATSSSGIMFTGELFF
.	TRBJ2-1	TRBV27	CASSLMISGEQFF
.	TRBJ2-3	TRBV7-8	CASSLSLLTGEDTQYF
.	TRBJ2-5	TRBV2	CASSGGGVETQYF
.	TRBJ2-7	TRBV25-1	CASSPGTSTYEQYF
TRBD1	TRBJ2-5	TRBV6-5	CASSFLTGTGVGPQYF
.	TRBJ1-1	TRBV6-1	CASSELSGWTEAFF
TRBD2	TRBJ2-3	TRBV14	CASSQGLPRTDTQYF
TRBD2	TRBJ2-1	TRBV2	CASSPTSGRVNEQFF
.	TRBJ1-1	TRBV28	CASSLMAGTIGAFF
.	TRBJ2-3	TRBV18	CASSLTVIDTQYF
.	TRBJ2-5	TRBV30	CAWSEGLLGGIETQYF
.	TRBJ2-3	TRBV4-3	CASSQEEPGDTQYF
TRBD1	TRBJ1-1	TRBV30	CAWRYRTGHNTEAFF
TRBD1	TRBJ1-1	TRBV18	CASSPSGQGQTEAFF
TRBD2	TRBJ2-7	TRBV19	CASSITSGDSYEQYF
TRBD2	TRBJ2-1	TRBV27	CASFQPGGPDEQFF
.	TRBJ2-7	TRBV7-8	CASSTPGSSYEQYF
TRBD1	TRBJ1-5	TRBV6-5	CASSVQGPSNQPQHF
.	TRBJ2-5	TRBV19	CASSISGTETQYF
.	TRBJ2-7	TRBV11-3	CASSPSRSYEQYF
.	TRBJ2-7	TRBV7-2	CASSLGHRSSYEQYF
TRBD1	TRBJ2-5	TRBV5-6	CASSLRTGVGVGETQYF
.	TRBJ2-5	TRBV11-3	CASSLGGREAGRETQYF
TRBD2	TRBJ2-2	TRBV2	CATEPLTSGKNTGELFF
TRBD2	TRBJ2-7	TRBV7-2	CASSLRASGPYEQYF
TRBD1	TRBJ2-2	TRBV18	CASSTGQGGTGELFF
.	TRBJ2-5	TRBV2	CASSEAHVWETQYF
.	TRBJ1-5	TRBV28	CASSFPGESQPQHF
TRBD2	TRBJ2-5	TRBV7-3	CASSLSGSGQTQYF
TRBD1	TRBJ1-1	TRBV2	CASRPPTGFGTEAFF
.	TRBJ2-7	TRBV28	CASSHPDIAYEQYF
.	TRBJ2-5	TRBV5-1	CASSLGANQETQYF
.	TRBJ1-1	TRBV5-1	CASSWPGMNTEAFF
.	TRBJ1-3	TRBV19	CASSVVLTSGNTIYF
.	TRBJ2-7	TRBV29-1	CSVRVEGGYEQYF
TRBD1	TRBJ2-7	TRBV6-1	CASSETGTAYEQYF
.	TRBJ2-5	TRBV28	CASSPATGKAETQYF
.	TRBJ2-7	TRBV7-9	CASREGYEQYF
TRBD1	TRBJ1-2	TRBV4-1	CASSRGGDRGTYGYTF